Sequencing of this T cell receptor beta chain was carried out in a study of blood T cells in healthy people across ages. Regarding the study as a whole: Strong correlation was found linking TCR beta diversity to naive T cell percentage. Donor CMV status, an unknown factor, possibly confounded changes in expanded clonotypes.

This CDR3 has 16 residues. Germline loops: CDR1 DFQATT, CDR2 SNEGSKA (reference sequence). With V trimmed by 3 bases and J by 3 bases, 7 bases remained unmatched. The second PCR ran roughly 7 to 11 cycles with a sample-barcoded 5' primer and J-beta primers. Each CDR3 protein is one row after TCRdb ran MiXCR on the 5' RACE reads. The table lists 790,000 or so distinct CDR3 sequences, 35% to 50% of them singletons, with around 18% in the top ten. A word on this clonotype: As yet, its antigen is unknown.

This rearrangement joins TRBV20-1 to TRBJ2-1; 11 nucleotides line up with TRBD2. Specimen: blood. This sequence was found in an elderly man in good health. CDR3 sequence: CSASLAGGSLYNEQFF. The DNA of the CDR3 is TGCAGTGCTAGCCTAGCGGGGGGAAGTCTCTACAATGAGCAGTTCTTC.